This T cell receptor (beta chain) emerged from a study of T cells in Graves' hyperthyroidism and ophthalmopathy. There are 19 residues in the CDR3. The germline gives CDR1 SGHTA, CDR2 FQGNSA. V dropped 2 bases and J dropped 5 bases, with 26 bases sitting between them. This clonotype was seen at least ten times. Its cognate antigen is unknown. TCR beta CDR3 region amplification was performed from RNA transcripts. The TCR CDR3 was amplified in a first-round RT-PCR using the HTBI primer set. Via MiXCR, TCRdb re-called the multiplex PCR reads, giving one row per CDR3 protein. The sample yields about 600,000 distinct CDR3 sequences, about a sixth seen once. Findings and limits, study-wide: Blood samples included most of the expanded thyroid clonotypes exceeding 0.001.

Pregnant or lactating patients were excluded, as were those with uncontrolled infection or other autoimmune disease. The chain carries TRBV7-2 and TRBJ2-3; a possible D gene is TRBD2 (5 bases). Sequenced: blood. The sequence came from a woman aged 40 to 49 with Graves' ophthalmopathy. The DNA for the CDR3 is TGTGCCAGCAGCTTAAGCGCCACTAGAGGTGGTTTACAAGGAGATACGCAGTATTTT. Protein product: CASSLSATRGGLQGDTQYF.